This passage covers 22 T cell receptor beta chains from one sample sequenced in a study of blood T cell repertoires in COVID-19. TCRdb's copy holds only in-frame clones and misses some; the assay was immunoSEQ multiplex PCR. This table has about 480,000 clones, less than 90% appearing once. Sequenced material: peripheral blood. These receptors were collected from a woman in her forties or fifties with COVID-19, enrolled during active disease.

The CDR3 coding sequence is TGTGCCAGCAGTTTGATGGGACAGGGAAATGGCTACACCTTC. It yields the protein CASSLMGQGNGYTF. This chain uses TRBV27 with TRBJ1-2, with 9 bases lining up with TRBD1. With 3 bases clipped from V and 6 bases from J, the junction kept 5 bases outside the gene matches. This CDR3 is built from 14 residues. Germline V gives CDR1 MNHEY, CDR2 SMNVEV (reference sequence).

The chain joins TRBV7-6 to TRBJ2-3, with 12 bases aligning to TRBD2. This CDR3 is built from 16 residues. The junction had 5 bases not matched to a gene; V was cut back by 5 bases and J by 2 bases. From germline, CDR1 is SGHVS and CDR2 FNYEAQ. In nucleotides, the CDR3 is TGTGCCAGCAGCCCTAGCGGGGGGGCGTCCACAGATACGCAGTATTTT. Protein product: CASSPSGGASTDTQYF.

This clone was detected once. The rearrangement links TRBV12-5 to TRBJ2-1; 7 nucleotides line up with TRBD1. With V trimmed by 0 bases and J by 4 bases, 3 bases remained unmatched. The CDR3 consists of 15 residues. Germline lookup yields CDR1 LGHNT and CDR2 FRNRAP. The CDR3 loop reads CASGLVGGLYNEQFF. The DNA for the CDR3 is TGTGCTAGTGGTTTGGTAGGGGGCCTTTACAATGAGCAGTTCTTC.

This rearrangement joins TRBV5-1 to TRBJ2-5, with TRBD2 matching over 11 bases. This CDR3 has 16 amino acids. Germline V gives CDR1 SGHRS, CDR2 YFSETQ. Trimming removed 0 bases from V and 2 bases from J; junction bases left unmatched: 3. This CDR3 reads CASSLAPSGGQETQYF. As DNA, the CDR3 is TGCGCCAGCAGCTTGGCCCCTAGCGGGGGGCAAGAGACCCAGTACTTC.

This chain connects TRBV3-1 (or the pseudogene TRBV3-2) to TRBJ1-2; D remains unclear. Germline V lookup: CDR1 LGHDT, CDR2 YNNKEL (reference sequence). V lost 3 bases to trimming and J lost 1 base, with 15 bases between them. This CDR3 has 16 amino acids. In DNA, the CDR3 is TGTGCCAGCAGCCAGGTAGCGACTACAGTTAACTATGGCTACACCTTC. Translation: CASSQVATTVNYGYTF.

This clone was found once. The CDR3 spells CASSPHRGGLDEQYF. The DNA of the CDR3 is TGTGCCAGCAGCCCACACAGGGGGGGGTTGGACGAGCAGTACTTC. This sequence joins TRBV5-4 and TRBJ2-7; D is possibly TRBD1 (8 bases). The V gene's germline CDR1 is SGHNT and CDR2 YYREEE (reference sequence). The CDR3 covers 15 residues. The V gene lost 4 bases and the J gene lost 5 bases, with 19 bases spanning the gap.

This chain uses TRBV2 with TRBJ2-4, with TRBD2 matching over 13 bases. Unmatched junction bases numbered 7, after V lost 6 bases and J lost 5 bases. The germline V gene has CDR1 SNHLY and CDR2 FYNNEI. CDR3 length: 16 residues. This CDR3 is CASRIGLAGVENIQYF. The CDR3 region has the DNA TGTGCCAGCAGAATAGGACTAGCGGGGGTGGAAAACATTCAGTACTTC.

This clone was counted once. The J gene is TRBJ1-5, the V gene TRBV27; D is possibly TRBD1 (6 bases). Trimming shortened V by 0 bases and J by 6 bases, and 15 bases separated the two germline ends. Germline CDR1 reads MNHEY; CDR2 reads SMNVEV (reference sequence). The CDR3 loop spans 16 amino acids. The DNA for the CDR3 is TGTGCCAGCAGTTTATCGGGCAGGGGTTCGGTTCAGCCCCAGCATTTT. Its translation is CASSLSGRGSVQPQHF.

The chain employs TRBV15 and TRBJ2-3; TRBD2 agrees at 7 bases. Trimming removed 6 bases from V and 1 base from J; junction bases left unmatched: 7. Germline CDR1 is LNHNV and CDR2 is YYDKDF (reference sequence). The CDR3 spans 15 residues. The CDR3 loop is CATSRGAGGTDTQYF. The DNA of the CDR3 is TGTGCCACCAGTCGAGGGGCGGGGGGCACAGATACGCAGTATTTT.

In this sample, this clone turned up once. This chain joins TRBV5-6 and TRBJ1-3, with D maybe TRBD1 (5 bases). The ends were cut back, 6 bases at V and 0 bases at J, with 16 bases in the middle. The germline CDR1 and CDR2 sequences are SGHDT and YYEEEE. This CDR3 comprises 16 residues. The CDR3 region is CASTQGTGRSGNTIYF. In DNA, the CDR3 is TGTGCCAGCACCCAGGGCACAGGACGCTCTGGAAACACCATATATTTT.

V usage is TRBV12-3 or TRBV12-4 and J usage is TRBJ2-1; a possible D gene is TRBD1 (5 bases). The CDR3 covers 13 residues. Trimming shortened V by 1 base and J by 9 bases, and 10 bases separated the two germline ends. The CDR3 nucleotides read TGTGCCAGCAGTTTAGGGGGCCCAGGTGAGCAGTTCTTC. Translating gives CASSLGGPGEQFF.

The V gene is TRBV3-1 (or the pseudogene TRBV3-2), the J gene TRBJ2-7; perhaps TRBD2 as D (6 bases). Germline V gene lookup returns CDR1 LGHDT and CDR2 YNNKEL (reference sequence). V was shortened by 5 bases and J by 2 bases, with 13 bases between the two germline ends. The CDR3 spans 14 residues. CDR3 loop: CASSGSGLTYEQYF. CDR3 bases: TGTGCCAGCAGCGGTAGCGGTTTAACCTACGAGCAGTACTTC.

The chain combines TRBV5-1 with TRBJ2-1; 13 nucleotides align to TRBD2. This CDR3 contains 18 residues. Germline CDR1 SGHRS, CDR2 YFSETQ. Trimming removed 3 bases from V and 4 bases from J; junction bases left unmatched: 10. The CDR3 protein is CASSYTSGGARGYNEQFF. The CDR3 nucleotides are TGCGCCAGCAGCTACACTAGCGGGGGGGCCCGAGGATACAATGAGCAGTTCTTC.

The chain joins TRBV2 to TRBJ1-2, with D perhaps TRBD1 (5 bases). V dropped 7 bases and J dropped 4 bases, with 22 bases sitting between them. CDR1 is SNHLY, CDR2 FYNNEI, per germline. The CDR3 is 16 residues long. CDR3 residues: CASTTMIGREAYGYTF. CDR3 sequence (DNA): TGTGCCAGCACTACCATGATCGGCAGGGAGGCCTATGGCTACACCTTC.

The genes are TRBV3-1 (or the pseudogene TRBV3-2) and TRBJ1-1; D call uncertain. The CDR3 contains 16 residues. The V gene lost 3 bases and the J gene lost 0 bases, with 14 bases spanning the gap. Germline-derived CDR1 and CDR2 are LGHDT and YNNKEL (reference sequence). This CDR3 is CASSHGSGGMNTEAFF. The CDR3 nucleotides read TGTGCCAGCAGCCATGGTTCAGGTGGAATGAACACTGAAGCTTTCTTT.

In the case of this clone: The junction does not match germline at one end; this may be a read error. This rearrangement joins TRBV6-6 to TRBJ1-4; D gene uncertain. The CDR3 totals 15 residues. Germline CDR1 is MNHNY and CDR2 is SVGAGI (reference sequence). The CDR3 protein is CASSSFQTTNEKLFF. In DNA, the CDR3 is TGTGCCAGTAGTTCATTCCAGACAACTAATGAAAAACTGTTTTTT.

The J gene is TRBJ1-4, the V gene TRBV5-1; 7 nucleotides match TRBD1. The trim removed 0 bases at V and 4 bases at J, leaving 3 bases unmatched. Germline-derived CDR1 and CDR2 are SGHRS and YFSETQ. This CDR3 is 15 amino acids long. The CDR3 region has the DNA TGCGCCAGCAGCTTGGCGGACAGGAGTAATGAAAAACTGTTTTTT. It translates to CASSLADRSNEKLFF.

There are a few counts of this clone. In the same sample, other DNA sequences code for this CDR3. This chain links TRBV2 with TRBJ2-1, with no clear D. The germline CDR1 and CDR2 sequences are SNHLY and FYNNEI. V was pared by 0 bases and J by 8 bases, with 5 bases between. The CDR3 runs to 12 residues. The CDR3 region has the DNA TGTGCCAGCAGTGAAGCGAGGTATGAGCAGTTCTTC. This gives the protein CASSEARYEQFF. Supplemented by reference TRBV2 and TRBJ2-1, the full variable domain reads EPEVTQTPSHQVTQMGQEVILRCVPISNHLYFYWYRQILGQKVEFLVSFYNNEISEKSEIFDDQFSVERPDGSNFTLKIRSTKLEDSAMYFCASSEARYEQFFGPGTRLTVL.

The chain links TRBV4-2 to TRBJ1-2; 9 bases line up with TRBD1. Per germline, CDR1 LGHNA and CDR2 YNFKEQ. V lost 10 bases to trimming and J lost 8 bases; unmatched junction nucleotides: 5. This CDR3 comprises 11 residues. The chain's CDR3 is CATRTGVGYTF. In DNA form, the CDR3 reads TGTGCCACCCGGACAGGGGTCGGCTACACCTTC.

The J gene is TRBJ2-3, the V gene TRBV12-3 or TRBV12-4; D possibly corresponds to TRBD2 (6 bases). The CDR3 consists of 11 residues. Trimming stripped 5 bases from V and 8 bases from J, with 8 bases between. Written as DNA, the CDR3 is TGTGCCAGCAGTCTACTAGCTACGCAGTATTTT. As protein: CASSLLATQYF.

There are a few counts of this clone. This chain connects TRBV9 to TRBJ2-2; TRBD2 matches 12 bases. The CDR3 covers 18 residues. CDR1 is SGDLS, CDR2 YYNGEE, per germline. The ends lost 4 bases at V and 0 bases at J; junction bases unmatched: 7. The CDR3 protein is CASSTQRLAGANTGELFF. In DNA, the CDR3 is TGTGCCAGCAGCACTCAGCGACTAGCGGGGGCGAACACCGGGGAGCTGTTTTTT.

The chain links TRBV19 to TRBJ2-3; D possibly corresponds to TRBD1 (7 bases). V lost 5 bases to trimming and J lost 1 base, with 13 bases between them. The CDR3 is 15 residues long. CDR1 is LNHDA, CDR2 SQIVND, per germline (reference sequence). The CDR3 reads CASSHRGLRTDTQYF. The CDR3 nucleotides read TGTGCCAGTAGTCACAGGGGACTCCGCACAGATACGCAGTATTTT. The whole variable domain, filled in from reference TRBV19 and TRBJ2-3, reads DGGITQSPKYLFRKEGQNVTLSCEQNLNHDAMYWYRQDPGQGLRLIYYSQIVNDFQKGDIAEGYSVSREKKESFPLTVTSAQKNPTAFYLCASSHRGLRTDTQYFGPGTRLTVL.